These 7 T cell receptor beta chains were all obtained from the same sample, sequenced in a study of cytomegalovirus exposure and HLA in healthy donors. Researchers ran the PCR with 60 Vbeta and 13 Jbeta primers. TCRdb keeps only in-frame clones here, not all; method: immunoSEQ multiplex PCR. The sample lists more than 100,000 clones, around 80% seen once, with around 3% in the top ten. The sample comprised PBMCs. These receptors all come from a woman aged 40 to 50 in good health and CMV-seropositive.

The chain combines TRBV5-1 with TRBJ2-7, with 7 positions matching TRBD2. The CDR3 runs 15 residues. In germline, CDR1 is SGHRS, CDR2 YFSETQ. V lost 0 bases and J lost 0; bases outside the gene matches: 3. As DNA, the CDR3 is TGCGCCAGCAGCTTGGAGGGAGGGGCCTCCTACGAGCAGTACTTC. Amino acids: CASSLEGGASYEQYF.

The V and J genes are TRBV4-1 and TRBJ1-6, with 8 bases that match TRBD1. CDR1 MGHRA and CDR2 YSYEKL come from the germline V gene. The junction had 11 bases not matched to a gene; V was cut back by 1 base and J by 0 bases. The CDR3 runs 20 residues. The CDR3: CASSQGQLTGGSSYNSPLHF. The CDR3 nucleotides read TGCGCCAGCAGCCAAGGCCAGCTTACAGGGGGGAGCTCCTATAATTCACCCCTCCACTTT.

This clone was seen once. V gene TRBV5-6 combines with J gene TRBJ1-6; D possibly corresponds to TRBD1 (5 bases). CDR3 size: 16 residues. Germline assignment: CDR1 SGHDT and CDR2 YYEEEE. Between the trimmed V and J ends, which lost 4 bases and 3 bases, there was a span of 14 bases. CDR3 protein: CASSVGRVIYNSPLHF. The CDR3, as DNA: TGTGCCAGCAGCGTGGGCAGGGTGATCTATAATTCACCCCTCCACTTT.

The chain carries TRBV30 and TRBJ1-1, with D uncertain. Germline V gene sequence: CDR1 GTSNPN, CDR2 SVGIG (reference sequence). The CDR3 has 13 amino acids. Trimming cost V 4 bases and J 0 bases, with 9 bases left between them. In DNA form, the CDR3 reads TGTGCCTGGACAGGAGGGCTGAACACTGAAGCTTTCTTT. It encodes CAWTGGLNTEAFF.

The V call is TRBV7-9, the J call TRBJ2-7, with 9 bases identical to TRBD1. The length of the CDR3 is 13 residues. Trimming cost V 4 bases and J 7 bases; bases outside gene matches: 5. CDR1 and CDR2 (germline): SEHNR, FQNEAQ (reference sequence). The CDR3 coding sequence is TGTGCCAGCAGCTCCGACAGGGGGAGGGAGCAGTACTTC. Translation: CASSSDRGREQYF. The full variable domain, rest sourced from reference TRBV7-9 and TRBJ2-7, is DTGVSQNPRHKITKRGQNVTFRCDPISEHNRLYWYRQTLGQGPEFLTYFQNEAQLEKSRLLSDRFSAERPKGSFSTLEIQRTEQGDSAMYLCASSSDRGREQYFGPGTRLTVT.

This clone was recorded only once. V and J are TRBV30 and TRBJ1-2, with TRBD1 as a possible D gene (5 bases). This CDR3 region has 16 residues. Per the germline V gene, CDR1 is GTSNPN and CDR2 is SVGIG (reference sequence). Trimming left V 5 bases short and J 3 bases short, with 22 bases between. This CDR3 reads CAWWRGVALLDYGYTF. CDR3 sequence (DNA): TGTGCCTGGTGGCGGGGGGTTGCACTATTGGACTATGGCTACACCTTC.

The chain recombines TRBV7-3 with TRBJ2-3; 8 bases are shared with TRBD2. This CDR3 contains 17 residues. V was pared by 0 bases and J by 2 bases, with 7 bases of the junction left unmatched. The V gene's germline CDR1 is SGHTA and CDR2 FQGTGA. The CDR3 DNA sequence: TGTGCCAGCAGCTTAACGATCTCTAGCGGGTACACAGATACGCAGTATTTT. This codes for CASSLTISSGYTDTQYF.